Listed here are 9 T cell receptor beta chains from one sample, sequenced in a study of blood T cell repertoires in COVID-19. Sequencing was performed with immunoSEQ multiplex PCR; in TCRdb, only in-frame clones are kept and a portion is missing. Among 350,000 to 550,000 clones, nearly 90% were seen once, and the ten largest hold almost 2%. The sample taken for sequencing was PBMCs or T cells enriched from blood (not recorded which). These receptors all come from a woman younger than 30 with acute COVID-19.

The chain carries TRBV6-5 and TRBJ2-6; tentatively, D is TRBD2 (6 bases). Trimming shortened V by 8 bases and J by 4 bases, and 9 bases separated the two germline ends. Germline lookup yields CDR1 MNHEY and CDR2 SVGAGI. The CDR3 totals 13 residues. The CDR3 region is CASGRYGANVLTF. CDR3 bases: TGTGCCAGCGGGAGGTACGGGGCCAACGTCCTGACTTTC.

The J gene is TRBJ2-5, the V gene TRBV19; 8 bases map to TRBD1. Germline CDR1 is LNHDA and CDR2 is SQIVND (reference sequence). With V trimmed by 7 bases and J by 3 bases, 10 bases remained unmatched. This CDR3 region has 15 residues. This CDR3 reads CASKTTGGLEETQYF. CDR3 nucleotides: TGTGCCAGTAAAACAACAGGGGGTTTAGAAGAGACCCAGTACTTC.

The chain recombines TRBV7-9 with TRBJ2-7, with 8 bases that match TRBD1. This CDR3 is 15 amino acids long. CDR1 is SEHNR and CDR2 is FQNEAQ in the germline V gene (reference sequence). J was trimmed by 2 bases and V by 4 bases; bases with no gene match: 7. The chain's CDR3 is CASSSDRGKPYEQYF. Here the CDR3 DNA reads TGTGCCAGCAGCTCCGACAGGGGCAAACCCTACGAGCAGTACTTC.

The chain uses TRBV5-6 and TRBJ2-5; 7 bases are a match to TRBD1. V gave up 4 bases and J gave up 5 bases; unmatched junction bases: 5. This CDR3 region has 13 residues. The germline CDR1 and CDR2 sequences are SGHDT and YYEEEE. CDR3 sequence (DNA): TGTGCCAGCAGCCCCAAGGACAGGGAGACCCAGTACTTC. Translation gives CASSPKDRETQYF.

This chain links TRBV28 with TRBJ2-7; the match to TRBD2 covers 8 bases. The CDR3 runs to 14 residues. V gave up 5 bases and J gave up 4 bases; unmatched junction bases: 7. Germline CDR1 and CDR2: MDHEN and SYDVKM. CDR3: CASSAFASGYEQYF. DNA of the CDR3: TGTGCCAGCAGTGCCTTTGCTAGCGGGTACGAGCAGTACTTC.

The rearrangement links TRBV19 to TRBJ1-1, with D uncertain. CDR3 length: 16 amino acids. Trimming took off 6 bases at V and 0 bases at J, with 17 bases between the two ends. The germline V gene encodes CDR1 LNHDA and CDR2 SQIVND (reference sequence). The CDR3 coding sequence is TGTGCCAGTAGCCCGGACTCGTGGAGATTGAACACTGAAGCTTTCTTT. Translation gives CASSPDSWRLNTEAFF.

This chain joins TRBV6-4 and TRBJ1-1, with D tentatively TRBD1 (5 bases). Trimming shortened V by 5 bases and J by 1 base, and 8 bases separated the two germline ends. Germline CDR1 MRHNA, CDR2 SNTAGT. This CDR3 spans 13 amino acids. The CDR3, as DNA: TGTGCCAGCAGTCAGACAGCGAACACTGAAGCTTTCTTT. It is translated as CASSQTANTEAFF.

The chain employs TRBV28 and TRBJ2-5; 7 positions match TRBD2. The CDR3 sequence is 13 residues long. Germline lookup yields CDR1 MDHEN and CDR2 SYDVKM. The trim removed 0 bases at V and 5 bases at J, leaving 0 bases unmatched. This chain's CDR3 is CASSLWGGETQYF. The DNA for the CDR3 is TGTGCCAGCAGTTTATGGGGGGGGGAGACCCAGTACTTC.

The chain joins TRBV10-2 to TRBJ2-2; 7 bases match TRBD1. Trimming removed 11 bases from V and 7 bases from J; junction bases left unmatched: 7. CDR3 length: 12 amino acids. Germline V lookup: CDR1 WSHSY, CDR2 SAAADI. CDR3 bases: TGCGCCTTTCGACAGGGCAGCGGGGAGCTGTTTTTT. This encodes CAFRQGSGELFF.